The entry below describes one TCR beta chain. Its antigen is unknown. One junction end disagrees with the germline gene, perhaps due to a read error. TCR beta cDNA libraries had unique molecular identifiers. TCRdb used MiXCR to reprocess the PCR reads, holding one entry per CDR3 protein. The repertoire holds approximately 730,000 distinct CDR3 sequences, with 25% to 30% as singletons. The record originates from a study of post-analysis software for immune sequencing data. Whole-study context: Disease courses included relapsing-remitting, secondary progressive and progressive-relapsing multiple sclerosis. Whole-study results and caveats: Comparison with controls showed significantly lower normalized Chao1 diversity in multiple sclerosis patients. Five TRBV segments were more frequent in patients than controls; TRBV5-6, TRBV5-1 and TRBV20-1 belonged to this group. Strong co-clustering by F measure linked samples that shared a preparation batch.

The germline V gene has CDR1 SGHVS and CDR2 FQNEAQ. The CDR3 extends over 14 amino acids. The rearrangement uses TRBV7-8 and TRBJ2-1; no firm D call. The receptor was derived from a girl aged 5-17 years with multiple sclerosis. Sample: blood. For the CDR3, the DNA is TGTGCCAGCAGCTTAGCACAGTCTCACAATGAGCGGTTCTTC. Amino acid sequence: CASSLAQSHNERFF. The whole variable domain, remainder taken from reference TRBV7-8 and TRBJ2-1, is GAGVSQSPRYKVAKRGQDVALRCDPISGHVSLFWYQQALGQGPEFLTYFQNEAQLDKSGLPSDRFFAERPEGSVSTLKIQRTQQEDSAVYLCASSLAQSHNERFFGPGTRLTVL.